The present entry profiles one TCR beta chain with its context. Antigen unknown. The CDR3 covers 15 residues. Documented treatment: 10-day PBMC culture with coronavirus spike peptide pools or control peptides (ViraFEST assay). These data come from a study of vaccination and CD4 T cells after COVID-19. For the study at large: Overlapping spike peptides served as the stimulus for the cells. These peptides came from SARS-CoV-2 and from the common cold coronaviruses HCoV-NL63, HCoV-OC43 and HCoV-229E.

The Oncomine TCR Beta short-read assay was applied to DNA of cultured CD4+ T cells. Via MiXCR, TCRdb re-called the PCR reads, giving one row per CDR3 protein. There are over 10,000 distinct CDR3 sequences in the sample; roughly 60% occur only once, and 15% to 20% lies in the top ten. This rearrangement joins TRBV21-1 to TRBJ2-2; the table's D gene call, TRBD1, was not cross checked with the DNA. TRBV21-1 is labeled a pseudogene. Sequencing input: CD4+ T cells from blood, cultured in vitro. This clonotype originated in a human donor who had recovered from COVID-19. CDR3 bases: TGTGCCAGCAGAAGACAGGGGCTCCAGCCTGGGGAGCTGTTTTTT. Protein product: CASRRQGLQPGELFF.